This T cell receptor beta chain was retrieved from a study of neurological immune-mediated disorders. Overall study findings and caveats: HTLV-1-associated myelopathy had the most TCR clonal expansion, and multiple sclerosis had the least, less than healthy controls.

It was from 2 million PBMCs stored at -80 C that the unsorted libraries were obtained. This clonotype has a count of ten or more. What it recognizes is unknown. Germline lookup yields CDR1 DFQATT and CDR2 SNEGSKA (reference sequence). The CDR3 totals 14 residues. The ends lost 4 bases at V and 7 bases at J; junction bases unmatched: 9. 5'RACE employing 10-nucleotide random UMIs yielded the cDNA. TCRdb re-analysed the 5' RACE reads in MiXCR, keeping a single row per CDR3 protein. The data hold 25,000 to 35,000 distinct CDR3 sequences, with approximately 4.2% observed a single time. This sequence was found in a man younger than 30 in good health. The chain is built from TRBV20-1 and TRBJ2-1; TRBD1 matches at 8 bases. The material sequenced was PBMCs. DNA of the CDR3: TGCAGTGCTAAGGAGCTCAGGGGGCGAAATGAGCAGTTCTTC. Its protein product is CSAKELRGRNEQFF.